This T cell receptor (beta chain) is from a study of shared clonotypes between healthy human individuals. Study at large: Each donor had three CD4 naive, three CD4 memory, two CD8 naive and one CD8 memory plate. Study-level findings and limits: Naive subsets tended to show greater estimated richness than memory subsets.

Terminally differentiated effector memory CD45RA+ cells were excluded by CCR7 positive selection of CD45RO-negative cells. The ends lost 7 bases at V and 0 bases at J; junction bases unmatched: 1. The length of the CDR3 is 15 residues. Germline CDR1 reads MNHEY; CDR2 reads SVGAGI. Using approximately 200 ng DNA, 30,000 or so T cell genomes, the sorted-subset replicate PCRs were run. Here immunoSEQ multiplex PCR was the method, and the copy in TCRdb shows in-frame clones only, minus some. The table lists around 600,000 clones, 98% of them singletons. Regarding this clone: Its antigen is unknown.

Material: naive CD8+ T cells sorted from blood. This clonotype was obtained from a man younger than 45 in good health. V is TRBV6-5 and J is TRBJ2-1, with 12 bases fitting TRBD2. CDR3 amino acids: CASKTSGSSYNEQFF. CDR3 coding DNA: TGTGCCAGCAAGACTAGCGGGAGCTCCTACAATGAGCAGTTCTTC.